Listed here is a single T cell receptor beta chain. Its antigen remains unknown. This specimen belongs to a study of T-cell memory formation after mild COVID-19. Study-level background: For the most part, TCR clusters were specific to one donor.

Study outcomes and limitations: The study found balanced CD4/CD8 in clones contracting day 15 to 85 and a CD4+ lean in later expanders. For contracting clones, CD4+ ones sat mainly in CM and EM, CD8+ in EMRA.

Constant-segment-primed 5'RACE gave TCR alpha and TCR beta cDNA libraries with sample barcodes and UMIs. Each CDR3 protein gets one entry after TCRdb re-called the 5' RACE reads with MiXCR. In the table there are around 210,000 distinct CDR3 sequences, over 9.5% of which are singletons. The sequenced sample consisted of PBMCs or a T cell subset sorted from them (not recorded which). The TCR originated in a man between 18 and 35 years old who had mild COVID-19 (a few samples of this study predate the infection). Cell type and time point are not known.

The CDR3 DNA reads as TGTGCCAGCAGTTTTTGGGTCCCTGGGGCCAACGTCCTGACTTTC. Protein sequence: CASSFWVPGANVLTF. The V call is TRBV12-3 or TRBV12-4, the J call TRBJ2-6, with no clear D. The CDR3 contains 15 residues. The V end was cut by 3 bases, the J end by 2 bases, with 8 bases between.